A single sample is the source of the 23 T cell receptor beta chains below, sequenced in a study of PD-L1 blockade in urothelial cancer. Generated by immunoSEQ multiplex PCR, the TCRdb table keeps only in-frame clones and is missing some. The repertoire holds around 45,000 clones, with approximately 90% as singletons. The source material was PBMCs, sampled around atezolizumab (anti-PD-L1) treatment. The receptor source for this set is a woman aged 55-69 years with urothelial cancer.

The table lists this clone with a count of one. V is TRBV6-5 and J is TRBJ2-5; D is unclear. CDR3 length: 14 residues. The V end was cut by 5 bases, the J end by 1 base, with 11 bases between. The V gene's germline CDR1 is MNHEY and CDR2 SVGAGI. DNA for the CDR3: TGTGCCAGCAGTCCGACCGGGTTCCAAGAGACCCAGTACTTC. Residues: CASSPTGFQETQYF.

A single count supports this clone. The genes are TRBV5-8 and TRBJ1-1, with D possibly matching TRBD1 (5 bases). This CDR3 has 15 residues. The germline V gene has CDR1 SGHTS and CDR2 YDEGEE. The V end was cut by 0 bases, the J end by 1 base, with 10 bases between. Written as DNA, the CDR3 is TGTGCCAGCAGCTTGGGTCCTCAGGGGAACACTGAAGCTTTCTTT. Protein product: CASSLGPQGNTEAFF.

The chain couples TRBV9 to TRBJ2-7; TRBD1 might be the D (5 bases). Trimming removed 0 bases from V and 3 bases from J, with 13 bases in between. CDR1 is SGDLS, CDR2 YYNGEE, per germline. The CDR3 totals 15 residues. Here the CDR3 DNA reads TGTGCCAGCAGCGTAGGTCCCCAGGGCGGCTACGAGCAGTACTTC. Its protein product is CASSVGPQGGYEQYF.

This clone was seen only once. The chain is built from TRBV7-6 and TRBJ2-3; 16 positions match TRBD2. Germline V lookup: CDR1 SGHVS, CDR2 FNYEAQ. The CDR3 length is 17 residues. V dropped 5 bases and J dropped 6; count of bases not matched to a gene: 8. Here the CDR3 DNA reads TGTGCCAGCAGCACCCGGGGACTAGCGGGGGGGGCGGATACGCAGTATTTT. The encoded protein is CASSTRGLAGGADTQYF.

The genes are TRBV7-8 and TRBJ2-5; 8 bases fit TRBD2. CDR1 is SGHVS and CDR2 is FQNEAQ in the germline V gene. J gave up 4 bases and V 7 bases, and 8 bases lay outside the gene matches. The CDR3 is 14 residues long. The CDR3 DNA reads TGTGCCAGCACCCCCCGGGGGGGCCCAGAGACCCAGTACTTC. It specifies CASTPRGGPETQYF.

This sequence joins TRBV10-3 and TRBJ2-7; 7 nucleotides align to TRBD1. Germline-derived CDR1 and CDR2 are ENHRY and SYGVKD. This CDR3 region has 14 residues. V shed 2 bases and J 4 bases; nucleotides not matched to a gene: 5. The DNA of the CDR3 is TGTGCCATCAGTGAGGCGGAGACAGGGTACGAGCAGTACTTC. It is translated as CAISEAETGYEQYF.

This clone was observed a few times. This chain links TRBV4-3 with TRBJ1-4; D unresolved. Germline CDR1 and CDR2: LGHNA and YSLEER. Trimming removed 2 bases at V and 0 bases at J, with 4 bases between. The CDR3 extends over 14 amino acids. CDR3 amino acids: CASSQSSTNEKLFF. CDR3 in DNA: TGCGCCAGCAGCCAATCTTCAACTAATGAAAAACTGTTTTTT.

This clone has only a few counts. The rearrangement joins TRBV29-1 to TRBJ1-4; 7 bases map to TRBD1. V was pared by 7 bases and J by 8 bases, with 7 bases of the junction left unmatched. CDR1 SQVTM and CDR2 ANQGSEA come from the germline V gene. The CDR3 extends over 12 amino acids. In nucleotides, the CDR3 is TGCAGCGCTACAGGGGCGGGGGAAAAACTGTTTTTT. Translation: CSATGAGEKLFF.

The chain uses TRBV13 and TRBJ1-3; 9 bases align to TRBD1. After removal of 1 base from V and 7 bases from J, the junction contained 2 bases not matched to a gene. CDR3 length: 14 residues. Germline CDR1 reads PRHDT; CDR2 reads FYEKMQ (reference sequence). CDR3 amino acids: CASSLEQGANTIYF. In DNA, the CDR3 is TGTGCCAGCAGCTTAGAACAGGGGGCCAACACCATATATTTT.

V and J are TRBV19 and TRBJ2-3; no reliable D call. CDR1 LNHDA and CDR2 SQIVND come from the germline V gene (reference sequence). With 4 bases removed from V and 1 base from J, the gap between germline ends came to 12 bases. The CDR3 totals 15 residues. As DNA, the CDR3 is TGTGCCAGTAGTAACGACTTCCCCGGCACAGATACGCAGTATTTT. It encodes CASSNDFPGTDTQYF.

The chain employs TRBV6-5 and TRBJ2-3; 7 bases are a match to TRBD2. CDR3 length: 15 residues. The V segment lost 6 bases and the J segment 1 base; nucleotides outside the gene matches: 7. Germline V gene sequence: CDR1 MNHEY, CDR2 SVGAGI. The CDR3 DNA is TGTGCCAGCAGCCCAACTAGCGCCCGCACAGATACGCAGTATTTT. Amino acids: CASSPTSARTDTQYF.

The rearrangement joins TRBV10-3 to TRBJ1-5; 12 bases are shared with TRBD1. The junction had 2 bases not matched to a gene; V was cut back by 6 bases and J by 5 bases. The CDR3 sequence is 14 residues long. Germline assignment: CDR1 ENHRY and CDR2 SYGVKD. The CDR3 here is CAIRGTGGDQPQHF. The CDR3 DNA reads TGTGCCATCAGGGGGACAGGGGGCGATCAGCCCCAGCATTTT.

The chain has TRBV18 and TRBJ2-5; 10 positions agree with TRBD2. This CDR3 has 15 residues. Looked up from germline, CDR1 is KGHSH and CDR2 is LQKENI. The J segment lost 5 bases and the V segment lost 5 bases, leaving 8 bases of the junction unmatched. CDR3 residues: CASSSGLAARETQYF. The CDR3 DNA sequence: TGTGCCAGCTCATCCGGACTAGCGGCAAGGGAGACCCAGTACTTC.

The chain links TRBV4-1 to TRBJ1-5; D gene unclear. Germline CDR1 and CDR2: MGHRA and YSYEKL. V was pared by 2 bases and J by 3 bases, with 14 bases between. This CDR3 is 16 amino acids long. CDR3 sequence: CASSQPHWGVNQPQHF. The CDR3 nucleotides are TGCGCCAGCAGCCAACCGCATTGGGGAGTCAATCAGCCCCAGCATTTT.

The chain combines TRBV5-1 with TRBJ1-2, with D possibly matching TRBD1 (6 bases). This CDR3 has 13 residues. With 4 bases removed from V and 3 bases from J, the gap between germline ends came to 10 bases. Germline values: CDR1 SGHRS, CDR2 YFSETQ. The CDR3 DNA sequence: TGCGCCAGCAGCCCACAGGGTGACTATGGCTACACCTTC. It yields the protein CASSPQGDYGYTF.

The chain joins TRBV18 to TRBJ1-2, with D tentatively TRBD1 (5 bases). The CDR3 spans 14 residues. Trimming stripped 2 bases from V and 2 bases from J, with 9 bases between. CDR1 is KGHSH, CDR2 LQKENI, per germline. DNA for the CDR3: TGTGCCAGCTCACCAGCAGGACAAAACTATGGCTACACCTTC. Protein sequence: CASSPAGQNYGYTF.

Points on this clone: Other DNA sequences within the sample encode an identical CDR3. The chain joins TRBV5-6 to TRBJ2-7; TRBD1 matches at 12 bases. CDR3 length: 16 amino acids. The J segment lost 1 base and the V segment lost 1 base, leaving 3 bases of the junction unmatched. The germline CDR1 and CDR2 sequences are SGHDT and YYEEEE. CDR3 nucleotides: TGTGCCAGCAGCTTGCCGGGACAGGGGGCTTCCTACGAGCAGTACTTC. This gives the protein CASSLPGQGASYEQYF.

J is TRBJ1-5 and V is TRBV10-3; no clear D gene. Germline values: CDR1 ENHRY, CDR2 SYGVKD. This CDR3 has 18 amino acids. Trimming stripped 4 bases from V and 3 bases from J, with 22 bases between. CDR3 nucleotide sequence: TGTGCCATCAGTGGGGAGGTAGGACGAGGGTATGACAATCAGCCCCAGCATTTT. It encodes CAISGEVGRGYDNQPQHF.

This chain connects TRBV19 to TRBJ1-1, with TRBD1 identical over 7 bases. The CDR3 spans 13 residues. After removal of 5 bases from V and 6 bases from J, the junction contained 6 bases not matched to a gene. The V gene's germline CDR1 is LNHDA and CDR2 SQIVND (reference sequence). In DNA, the CDR3 is TGTGCCAGTAGTGCCGCGACAGGGCCTGAAGCTTTCTTT. This codes for CASSAATGPEAFF.

V and J are TRBV10-3 and TRBJ2-7, with TRBD2 identical over 7 bases. The CDR3 is 17 residues long. Trimming cost V 0 bases and J 2 bases; bases outside gene matches: 10. Germline CDR1 reads ENHRY; CDR2 reads SYGVKD. The CDR3 region has the DNA TGTGCCATCAGTGAGTCGGCTAGCGGAGGCTACACCTACGAGCAGTACTTC. It is translated as CAISESASGGYTYEQYF.

The chain carries TRBV19 and TRBJ2-1, with D perhaps matching TRBD2 (5 bases). The V end lost 2 bases, the J end lost 0 bases, and 11 bases lay between the germline ends. CDR1 LNHDA and CDR2 SQIVND come from the germline V gene (reference sequence). This CDR3 is 16 amino acids long. The CDR3 DNA reads as TGTGCCAGTAGTATACTAGCTCCGAGCTCCTACAATGAGCAGTTCTTC. Its translation: CASSILAPSSYNEQFF. Combining the CDR3 with reference TRBV19 and TRBJ2-1 gives the whole variable domain DGGITQSPKYLFRKEGQNVTLSCEQNLNHDAMYWYRQDPGQGLRLIYYSQIVNDFQKGDIAEGYSVSREKKESFPLTVTSAQKNPTAFYLCASSILAPSSYNEQFFGPGTRLTVL.

The chain links TRBV27 to TRBJ1-2, with a possible D match to TRBD1 (5 bases). CDR3 length: 15 amino acids. Germline CDR1 MNHEY, CDR2 SMNVEV (reference sequence). With 5 bases removed from V and 1 base from J, the gap between germline ends came to 14 bases. CDR3 nucleotides: TGTGCCAGCAGTCGCGTGCTGGGACTTAACTATGGCTACACCTTC. Encoded protein: CASSRVLGLNYGYTF.

In this sample, this clone is medium-sized. The rearrangement links TRBV6-1 to TRBJ1-1, with D unclear. Germline V gene sequence: CDR1 MNHNS, CDR2 SASEGT. The CDR3 consists of 13 residues. V was cut by 3 bases and J by 1 base, with 6 bases left in between. The CDR3 DNA follows: TGTGCCAGCAGTGAGGTTAGGAACACTGAAGCTTTCTTT. It codes for CASSEVRNTEAFF.